This TCR beta chain is drawn from a study of shared clonotypes between healthy human individuals. Study findings and constraints: Relative to clonotypes present in all four donors, those not shared had lower generation probabilities. On the whole, naive subsets had larger estimated richness than memory subsets had. Shared clonotypes: 4.5% to 5% naive CD4, roughly 3.5% naive CD8, less than 2.5% memory CD4, roughly 0.4% memory CD8.

Comments on this clone: Its target is not known.

The donors, healthy adults who were HIV-negative, had experienced no recent acute infections or vaccinations. CDR1 and CDR2 from the germline V gene are SGHRS and YFSETQ. The CDR3 is made up of 11 amino acids. Trimming took 5 bases from V and 8 from J, leaving 10 bases between them. The repertoire was sequenced with immunoSEQ multiplex PCR; TCRdb's copy has only in-frame clones and lacks some. The sample lists about 1.5 million clones, 98% seen once, with roughly 0.45% in the top ten. The chain has TRBV5-1 and TRBJ1-2; no definite D call. This clonotype was obtained from a young man in good health. The sample consisted of naive CD4+ T cells sorted from blood. Regarding subset: CD45RA+ positively selected. Written as DNA, the CDR3 is TGCGCCAGCAGACGGGAGGAGGGCTACACCTTC. As protein: CASRREEGYTF.